The sequence of this T cell receptor beta chain was determined in a study of T cells in localized non-small cell lung cancer. Findings and caveats of the study: Because sequencing included only one region (of the tumor), heterogeneity remains possible. Clonality of T cells reached its maximum in uninvolved adjacent lung, surpassing tumor. Those with higher blood T cell density had longer overall survival. Among the top 100 tumor clones, a median roughly 57 appeared in adjacent lung.

CDR1 is SGDLS, CDR2 YYNGEE, per germline. V shed 2 bases and J shed 0 bases, with 5 bases lying between them. This CDR3 has 13 amino acids. This clone was seen once. The antigen remains unidentified. Libraries were prepared by immunoSEQ multiplex PCR; TCRdb keeps only in-frame clonotypes and omits some of them. The sample records about 19,000 clones, over 80% being singletons. This TCR was sampled from a male donor aged 60 or over with stage I squamous cell lung carcinoma. The chain couples TRBV9 to TRBJ1-1; D call uncertain. This material consisted of peripheral blood, taken before any cancer treatment. The CDR3 DNA reads as TGTGCCAGCAGCGTCCGGTTGAACACTGAAGCTTTCTTT. Translated: CASSVRLNTEAFF.